The rows below give T cell receptor beta chains drawn from one sample of a study of blood T cell repertoires in COVID-19. The data were produced by immunoSEQ multiplex PCR, yet TCRdb's version contains in-frame clones alone and is incomplete. This table has some 21,000 clones, around four fifths appearing once. The sequenced sample consisted of peripheral blood. Receptor source: a human donor in a cohort sampled during active COVID-19. CDR3s include the opening cysteine and the closing phenylalanine or tryptophan. Fields, in order: J gene, V gene, CDR3 length, clone size, D gene, CDR3 DNA, CDR3 protein. A D gene is named only where the DNA matches it firmly. Clone size is stated in some rows and not others, as once, few, many or a class when expanded.

J: TRBJ1-3; V: TRBV5-6; length: 13; size: .; D: .; DNA: TGTGCCAGCAGCTTTTTTATGTTGAACACCATATATTTT; CDR3: CASSFFMLNTIYF
J: TRBJ2-7; V: TRBV28; length: 16; size: .; D: .; DNA: TGTGCCAGCAGTCTACCGTTGTGGGCCAACTCCTACGAGCAGTACTTC; CDR3: CASSLPLWANSYEQYF
J: TRBJ2-1; V: TRBV10-3; length: 16; size: .; D: TRBD2; DNA: TGTGCCAGCTCTTCGGGGGGGAGCGGTGTCTACAATGAGCAGTTCTTC; CDR3: CASSSGGSGVYNEQFF
J: TRBJ2-2; V: TRBV5-1; length: 16; size: .; D: TRBD1; DNA: TGCGCCAGCATCGATCTAGGGGGCGGCGACACCGGGGAGCTGTTTTTT; CDR3: CASIDLGGGDTGELFF
J: TRBJ1-1; V: TRBV10-2; length: 14; size: .; D: TRBD1; DNA: TGCGCCAGCAGTCGGACAGGGGGCAACACTGAAGCTTTCTTT; CDR3: CASSRTGGNTEAFF
J: TRBJ1-3; V: TRBV5-6; length: 14; size: few; D: .; DNA: TGTGCCAGCAGCTCCCCTATCTCTGGAAACACCATATATTTT; CDR3: CASSSPISGNTIYF
J: TRBJ2-1; V: TRBV5-5; length: 13; size: .; D: TRBD1; DNA: TGTGCCAGCAGCTCGGGGACAGCCAATGAGCAGTTCTTC; CDR3: CASSSGTANEQFF
J: TRBJ1-5; V: TRBV7-9; length: 15; size: .; D: .; DNA: TGTGCCAGCAGCTTAGGGACAGCGAGCAATCAGCCCCAGCATTTT; CDR3: CASSLGTASNQPQHF
J: TRBJ1-4; V: TRBV5-1; length: 17; size: .; D: TRBD1; DNA: TGCGCCAGCAGCTTGGCCGGACAGACAGGGGGCGGTGAAAAACTGTTTTTT; CDR3: CASSLAGQTGGGEKLFF
J: TRBJ2-4; V: TRBV2; length: 16; size: few; D: TRBD1; DNA: TGTGCCAGCAGGGGTCCAAGGACAGGGGAAGGAAACATTCAGTACTTC; CDR3: CASRGPRTGEGNIQYF
J: TRBJ2-3; V: TRBV4-1; length: 15; size: once; D: TRBD1; DNA: TGCGCCAGCAGCCAATTACAGGGGGCAAGAGATACGCAGTATTTT; CDR3: CASSQLQGARDTQYF
J: TRBJ2-7; V: TRBV11-2; length: 16; size: .; D: TRBD2; DNA: TGTGCCAGCAGCTTAACCCCTAGCGGGGGTCTCCACGAGCAGTACTTC; CDR3: CASSLTPSGGLHEQYF
J: TRBJ1-1; V: TRBV7-2; length: 14; size: .; D: .; DNA: TGTGCCAGCAGCCGCCCGGGGGGCAACACTGAAGCTTTCTTT; CDR3: CASSRPGGNTEAFF
J: TRBJ2-7; V: TRBV4-1; length: 14; size: few; D: .; DNA: TGCGCCAGCAGCCAAGAATCGCGTGGCTACGAGCAGTACTTC; CDR3: CASSQESRGYEQYF
J: TRBJ2-5; V: TRBV5-6; length: 18; size: .; D: TRBD2; DNA: TGTGCCAGCAGCCCCTATGGGGCGGGGGGCCAAGGGGGAGAGACCCAGTACTTC; CDR3: CASSPYGAGGQGGETQYF
J: TRBJ2-3; V: TRBV5-6; length: 15; size: .; D: TRBD2; DNA: TGTGCCACCGCGGGGGGCCCTCTTAGCACAGATACGCAGTATTTT; CDR3: CATAGGPLSTDTQYF
J: TRBJ2-3; V: TRBV27; length: 16; size: .; D: TRBD2; DNA: TGTGCCAGCAGTCTCAAGTCGGGACTAGCAACAGATACGCAGTATTTT; CDR3: CASSLKSGLATDTQYF
J: TRBJ2-7; V: TRBV7-9; length: 15; size: .; D: .; DNA: TGTGCCAGCAGCTTAACCGTGGAGCGCGTCGACGAGCAGTACTTC; CDR3: CASSLTVERVDEQYF
J: TRBJ1-3; V: TRBV4-2; length: 17; size: .; D: TRBD1; DNA: TGTGCCAGCAGCCAAGTGCTCGGGACAGGGATAGAAAACACCATATATTTT; CDR3: CASSQVLGTGIENTIYF
J: TRBJ1-6; V: TRBV6-5; length: 14; size: .; D: TRBD1; DNA: TGTGCCAGTTACCGGGACAGGGTGAATTCACCCCTCCACTTT; CDR3: CASYRDRVNSPLHF
J: TRBJ1-2; V: TRBV10-3; length: 12; size: .; D: TRBD1; DNA: TGTGCCATCAGGGGACAGGGGAATGGCTACACCTTC; CDR3: CAIRGQGNGYTF
J: TRBJ1-2; V: TRBV28; length: 16; size: .; D: TRBD1; DNA: TGTGCCAGCAGTTTTGGGGCAGGGGGACGGAGCTATGGCTACACCTTC; CDR3: CASSFGAGGRSYGYTF
J: TRBJ2-4; V: TRBV18; length: 18; size: .; D: .; DNA: TGTGCCAGCTCACCAGGTCCCTCCTACTATGGGGCCAAAAACATTCAGTACTTC; CDR3: CASSPGPSYYGAKNIQYF
J: TRBJ2-7; V: TRBV7-8; length: 16; size: once; D: TRBD1; DNA: TGTGCCAGCAGCTTGCAACAACAGGGGGTCCAGGGAGAGCAGTACTTC; CDR3: CASSLQQQGVQGEQYF
J: TRBJ1-1; V: TRBV27; length: 15; size: .; D: .; DNA: TGTGCCAGCAGTCCATCCGCCCAGATGAACACTGAAGCTTTCTTT; CDR3: CASSPSAQMNTEAFF
J: TRBJ1-6; V: TRBV14; length: 15; size: .; D: .; DNA: TGTGCCAGCAGCCTATCTCGACAGCCAAATTCACCCCTCCACTTT; CDR3: CASSLSRQPNSPLHF
J: TRBJ2-5; V: TRBV18; length: 18; size: .; D: TRBD1; DNA: TGTGCCAGCTCATCTTCCCCGGGACAGGGGACCCCTAGGGAGACCCAGTACTTC; CDR3: CASSSSPGQGTPRETQYF
J: TRBJ2-7; V: TRBV6-1; length: 18; size: few; D: .; DNA: TGTGCCAGCAGTGAAATCGCTTGGGGCAGGGTGAGCTCCTACGAGCAGTACTTC; CDR3: CASSEIAWGRVSSYEQYF
J: TRBJ1-5; V: TRBV5-8; length: 15; size: .; D: .; DNA: TGTGCCAGCAACCAACGTACGGTGTTGGATCAGCCCCAGCATTTT; CDR3: CASNQRTVLDQPQHF
J: TRBJ1-3; V: TRBV3-1/TRBV3-2; length: 13; size: .; D: .; DNA: TGTGCCAGCAGCCCCCGAGCCGGAAACACCATATATTTT; CDR3: CASSPRAGNTIYF
J: TRBJ2-7; V: TRBV19; length: 12; size: .; D: .; DNA: TGTGCCAGTAGTTCAGGACTCTACGAGCAGTACTTC; CDR3: CASSSGLYEQYF
J: TRBJ2-3; V: TRBV5-1; length: 16; size: once; D: TRBD2; DNA: TGCGCCAGCACGCCCCGAGCTAGCGGGGGGGAGGATACGCAGTATTTT; CDR3: CASTPRASGGEDTQYF
J: TRBJ1-5; V: TRBV7-9; length: 17; size: .; D: .; DNA: TGTGCCAGCAGCTTAGGGGTTACGGGGGGCAGTCATCAGCCCCAGCATTTT; CDR3: CASSLGVTGGSHQPQHF
J: TRBJ1-3; V: TRBV14; length: 13; size: .; D: .; DNA: TGTGCCAGCAGTCGCTACTCTGGAAACACCATATATTTT; CDR3: CASSRYSGNTIYF
J: TRBJ1-1; V: TRBV18; length: 15; size: .; D: .; DNA: TGTGCCAGCTCACCCGCACAGACGGTGAACACTGAAGCTTTCTTT; CDR3: CASSPAQTVNTEAFF
J: TRBJ1-1; V: TRBV7-8; length: 18; size: .; D: .; DNA: TGTGCCAGCAGCTTAGCGCGAATCTGGGGGGGGATGAACACTGAAGCTTTCTTT; CDR3: CASSLARIWGGMNTEAFF
J: TRBJ2-3; V: TRBV27; length: 15; size: .; D: TRBD2; DNA: TGTGCCAGCAGTTTTAGCGGGGGGCCGGAAGATACGCAGTATTTT; CDR3: CASSFSGGPEDTQYF
J: TRBJ2-6; V: TRBV7-9; length: 15; size: once; D: .; DNA: TGTGCCAGCAGCAAGGTCGCGGTTGGGGCCAACGTCCTGACTTTC; CDR3: CASSKVAVGANVLTF
J: TRBJ1-2; V: TRBV6-5; length: 13; size: .; D: .; DNA: TGTGCCAGCAGTTACGGGGCCTCCTATGGCTACACCTTC; CDR3: CASSYGASYGYTF
J: TRBJ1-4; V: TRBV5-5; length: 16; size: .; D: TRBD1; DNA: TGTGCCAGCAGCTGGGGACAGGGCGCAACTAATGAAAAACTGTTTTTT; CDR3: CASSWGQGATNEKLFF
J: TRBJ1-2; V: TRBV3-1/TRBV3-2; length: 18; size: .; D: .; DNA: TGTGCCAGCAGCCAAGATTCCGGTCCAGGGCTGTCAGGAGATGGCTACACCTTC; CDR3: CASSQDSGPGLSGDGYTF
J: TRBJ1-2; V: TRBV5-1; length: 13; size: few; D: .; DNA: TGCGCCAGCAGCTCCCAGAATAACTATGGCTACACCTTC; CDR3: CASSSQNNYGYTF
J: TRBJ1-4; V: TRBV4-1; length: 15; size: .; D: .; DNA: TGCGCCAGCAGCCAAGTGCCGGGTATAGGAGAAAAACTGTTTTTT; CDR3: CASSQVPGIGEKLFF
J: TRBJ2-4; V: TRBV7-2; length: 13; size: .; D: .; DNA: TGTGCCAGCCGACAGGTAGCCAAAAACATTCAGTACTTC; CDR3: CASRQVAKNIQYF
J: TRBJ2-4; V: TRBV2; length: 14; size: .; D: TRBD1; DNA: TGTGCCAGCAGTGAACGACAGGGGGTCCACATTCAGTACTTC; CDR3: CASSERQGVHIQYF
J: TRBJ1-4; V: TRBV4-3; length: 17; size: few; D: TRBD1; DNA: TGCGCCAGCAGCCAAGATCTAAGGCAGGGGGCTGGGAAAAAACTGTTTTTT; CDR3: CASSQDLRQGAGKKLFF
J: TRBJ2-2; V: TRBV27; length: 15; size: .; D: TRBD2; DNA: TGTGCCAGCAGTTTAGCGGGGGACGGCACCGGGGAGCTGTTTTTT; CDR3: CASSLAGDGTGELFF
J: TRBJ2-7; V: TRBV29-1; length: 13; size: .; D: .; DNA: TGCAGCGCTTTGGGGCAATTATCCTACGAGCAGTACTTC; CDR3: CSALGQLSYEQYF
J: TRBJ2-7; V: TRBV24-1; length: 13; size: .; D: .; DNA: TGTGCCACCAGTGATTTCGCCAGTAACGAGCAGTACTTC; CDR3: CATSDFASNEQYF
J: TRBJ2-2; V: TRBV10-2; length: 18; size: .; D: .; DNA: TGCGCCAGCAGTGCGACGGGGTCGTCTCCCTTGGACACCGGGGAGCTGTTTTTT; CDR3: CASSATGSSPLDTGELFF
J: TRBJ1-4; V: TRBV30; length: 14; size: .; D: .; DNA: TGTGCCTCGGAGCCGTCAGGGGTTAGGGAAAAACTGTTTTTT; CDR3: CASEPSGVREKLFF